The 24 T cell receptor beta chains listed next were all sequenced from one sample in a study of Tregs in tolerant kidney transplant recipients. Sequenced by immunoSEQ multiplex PCR; TCRdb stores in-frame clones only, minus some. The data hold about 240,000 clones, with around 81% observed a single time. Sequenced: CD4+ T cells from blood. The receptors come from a human donor in good health.

The J gene is TRBJ1-2, the V gene TRBV11-2; a possible D gene is TRBD1 (6 bases). V lost 5 bases and J 3 bases, leaving 10 bases between the germline ends. The CDR3 has 13 amino acids. Germline assignment: CDR1 SGHAT and CDR2 FQNNGV. The CDR3 here is CASSPGVYYGYTF. The CDR3 region has the DNA TGTGCCAGCAGCCCAGGGGTTTACTATGGCTACACCTTC.

The chain employs TRBV15 and TRBJ1-6; D uncertain. Deletions cut 0 bases from V and 7 bases from J, with 7 bases between. CDR3 length: 14 amino acids. The germline V gene encodes CDR1 LNHNV and CDR2 YYDKDF (reference sequence). The DNA for the CDR3 is TGTGCCACCAGCAGAGATAAGGCCAATTCACCCCTCCACTTT. Amino acid sequence: CATSRDKANSPLHF. Variable domain in full (rest from reference TRBV15 and TRBJ1-6): DAMVIQNPRYQVTQFGKPVTLSCSQTLNHNVMYWYQQKSSQAPKLLFHYYDKDFNNEADTPDNFQSRRPNTSFCFLDIRSPGLGDTAMYLCATSRDKANSPLHFGNGTRLTVT.

The V call is TRBV5-1, the J call TRBJ1-2; the D gene is possibly TRBD1 (5 bases). Germline values: CDR1 SGHRS, CDR2 YFSETQ. The CDR3 covers 19 residues. Trimming removed 1 base from V and 2 bases from J, with 24 bases in between. The CDR3 nucleotides read TGCGCCAGCAGCTTGACAAGGTCGCTCCAGACAGATCTGAACTATGGCTACACCTTC. Amino acids: CASSLTRSLQTDLNYGYTF.

The chain uses TRBV7-9 and TRBJ2-3; 11 nucleotides line up with TRBD2. Germline-derived CDR1 and CDR2 are SEHNR and FQNEAQ (reference sequence). The CDR3 sequence is 16 residues long. Trimming took 4 bases from V and 2 from J; bases not matched to a gene: 5. CDR3 residues: CASSSSGGFITDTQYF. Written as DNA, the CDR3 is TGTGCCAGCAGCTCTAGCGGGGGGTTTATCACAGATACGCAGTATTTT.

V gene TRBV28 combines with J gene TRBJ2-3; the D is unclear. Germline assignment: CDR1 MDHEN and CDR2 SYDVKM. CDR3 size: 12 residues. Trimming shortened V by 6 bases and J by 8 bases, and 12 bases separated the two germline ends. DNA of the CDR3: TGTGCCAGCAGAACGACCGCCGGTACGCAGTATTTT. Amino acid sequence: CASRTTAGTQYF.

This clone occurred once. The genes are TRBV11-2 and TRBJ1-3; D unresolved. V lost 1 base and J 0 bases, leaving 7 bases between the germline ends. This CDR3 is built from 15 residues. Germline values: CDR1 SGHAT, CDR2 FQNNGV. The CDR3 here is CASSLAWSSGNTIYF. As DNA, the CDR3 is TGTGCCAGCAGCTTAGCTTGGTCCTCTGGAAACACCATATATTTT.

CDR3 sequence: CSVRTGTTEAFF. CDR3 in DNA: TGCAGCGTTCGGACAGGGACCACTGAAGCTTTCTTT. The gene calls are TRBV29-1 and TRBJ1-1, with 8 bases lining up with TRBD1. Losses at the gene ends were 5 bases for V and 4 bases for J; bases not matched to a gene: 3. Germline assignment: CDR1 SQVTM and CDR2 ANQGSEA. This CDR3 contains 12 residues.

V and J are TRBV20-1 and TRBJ1-1; D ambiguous. Deletions cut 2 bases from V and 5 bases from J, with 6 bases between. The CDR3 has 11 amino acids. The germline CDR1 and CDR2 sequences are DFQATT and SNEGSKA (reference sequence). The CDR3 region has the DNA TGCAGTGCTAGACTTGGGACTGAAGCTTTCTTT. Translation: CSARLGTEAFF.

V usage is TRBV5-1 and J usage is TRBJ1-3, with 8 positions matching TRBD1. The V gene end was trimmed by 4 bases and the J gene end by 7 bases; junction bases not matched to a gene: 7. Germline values: CDR1 SGHRS, CDR2 YFSETQ. This CDR3 spans 14 amino acids. CDR3 region: CASSTGQGSNTIYF. The CDR3 DNA sequence: TGCGCCAGCAGCACCGGACAGGGTAGCAACACCATATATTTT.

The DNA for the CDR3 is TGCGCCAGCAGGCCCTTGAGGGCTGACTCGTGGGGCGAGCAGTACTTC. The encoded protein is CASRPLRADSWGEQYF. The V call is TRBV5-1, the J call TRBJ2-7, with D possibly TRBD2 on 5 matching bases. Germline V gene data show CDR1 as SGHRS and CDR2 as YFSETQ. V lost 5 bases and J lost 6, with 24 bases in between. The CDR3 runs to 16 residues. Together with reference TRBV5-1 and TRBJ2-7, the CDR3 gives the full variable domain: KAGVTQTPRYLIKTRGQQVTLSCSPISGHRSVSWYQQTPGQGLQFLFEYFSETQRNKGNFPGRFSGRQFSNSRSEMNVSTLELGDSALYLCASRPLRADSWGEQYFGPGTRLTVT.

V is TRBV15 and J is TRBJ1-6; D is uncertain. CDR3 length equals 14 residues. Germline CDR1 LNHNV, CDR2 YYDKDF (reference sequence). Trimming left V 3 bases short and J 8 bases short, with 11 bases between. CDR3 protein: CATSRTNDDSPLHF. DNA of the CDR3: TGTGCCACCAGCAGGACTAATGACGATTCACCCCTCCACTTT.

The chain recombines TRBV5-4 with TRBJ1-2, with D possibly TRBD1 on 5 matching bases. Germline V gene lookup returns CDR1 SGHNT and CDR2 YYREEE (reference sequence). Trimming stripped 1 base from V and 2 bases from J, with 9 bases between. This CDR3 region has 14 residues. CDR3 amino acids: CASSLRAGNYGYTF. The CDR3 nucleotides are TGTGCCAGCAGCTTGCGCGCAGGGAACTATGGCTACACCTTC. Variable domain in full (rest from reference TRBV5-4 and TRBJ1-2): ETGVTQSPTHLIKTRGQQVTLRCSSQSGHNTVSWYQQALGQGPQFIFQYYREEENGRGNFPPRFSGLQFPNYSSELNVNALELDDSALYLCASSLRAGNYGYTFGSGTRLTVV.

The V call is TRBV19, the J call TRBJ2-2; 9 bases are shared with TRBD1. Trimming took 7 bases from V and 4 from J; bases not matched to a gene: 7. This CDR3 is built from 15 residues. Germline loops: CDR1 LNHDA, CDR2 SQIVND (reference sequence). CDR3 region: CASNIQGASTGELFF. The CDR3 bases are TGTGCCAGTAACATACAGGGGGCGAGCACCGGGGAGCTGTTTTTT.

J is TRBJ2-1 and V is TRBV18, with 9 bases lining up with TRBD1. This CDR3 contains 16 residues. Looked up from germline, CDR1 is KGHSH and CDR2 is LQKENI. V trimming: 4 bases; J trimming: 6 bases; junction bases outside the gene matches: 10. The CDR3 region has the DNA TGTGCCAGCTCACGAGAGAGGACAGGGGCGGGCAATGAGCAGTTCTTC. Protein sequence: CASSRERTGAGNEQFF.

V usage is TRBV6-5 and J usage is TRBJ1-4, with TRBD1 identical over 7 bases. CDR1 is MNHEY, CDR2 SVGAGI, per germline. This CDR3 has 14 residues. V was clipped by 7 bases and J by 8 bases; unmatched bases: 10. The CDR3 DNA sequence: TGTGCCAGCAAAAGGGGGACAGTCGCGGAAAAACTGTTTTTT. Translating it yields CASKRGTVAEKLFF.

This chain uses TRBV5-1 with TRBJ2-5, with a weak D call TRBD2 (6 bases). The CDR3 spans 16 residues. Trimming stripped 0 bases from V and 1 base from J, with 13 bases between. The germline V gene encodes CDR1 SGHRS and CDR2 YFSETQ. The CDR3 region has the DNA TGCGCCAGCAGCTTGGGTCGACTAGTTTCCCAAGAGACCCAGTACTTC. Residues: CASSLGRLVSQETQYF.

This clone has only a few counts. The V call is TRBV25-1, the J call TRBJ2-7, with D unresolved. The CDR3 extends over 14 amino acids. Germline CDR1 and CDR2: MGHDK and SYGVNS. V shed 3 bases and J shed 0 bases, with 9 bases lying between them. Here the CDR3 DNA reads TGTGCCAGCAGTGATTCCGGGTCCTCCTACGAGCAGTACTTC. The encoded protein is CASSDSGSSYEQYF.

This sequence joins TRBV4-1 and TRBJ1-3; D remains ambiguous. Deletions cut 3 bases from V and 1 base from J, with 10 bases between. The germline gives CDR1 MGHRA, CDR2 YSYEKL. The CDR3 has 15 residues. CDR3 coding DNA: TGCGCCAGCAGCCACCTACAGCTATCTGGAAACACCATATATTTT. Protein: CASSHLQLSGNTIYF.

This clone was seen a few times. The CDR3: CASSYLIRDREQYF. In nucleotides, the CDR3 is TGTGCCAGCAGTTACCTGATCCGTGACCGCGAGCAGTACTTC. The chain recombines TRBV6-6 with TRBJ2-7; D is uncertain. This CDR3 is 14 amino acids long. Germline lookup yields CDR1 MNHNY and CDR2 SVGAGI (reference sequence). Trimming took 2 bases from V and 6 from J, leaving 14 bases between them.

The chain employs TRBV6-5 and TRBJ1-2; 7 nucleotides match TRBD1. Germline lookup yields CDR1 MNHEY and CDR2 SVGAGI. The J segment lost 2 bases and the V segment lost 1 base, leaving 4 bases of the junction unmatched. The CDR3 runs 15 residues. This chain's CDR3 is CASSYLRGLNYGYTF. The CDR3 coding sequence is TGTGCCAGCAGTTACTTAAGGGGGCTAAACTATGGCTACACCTTC.

The CDR3 bases are TGTGCCAGCAGTTTCTTACAGGGTGGGCCCGCCTACGAGCAGTACTTC. Translation gives CASSFLQGGPAYEQYF. The chain uses TRBV6-5 and TRBJ2-7, with D tentatively TRBD1 (6 bases). Between the trimmed V and J ends, which lost 4 bases and 2 bases, there was a span of 18 bases. CDR1 MNHEY and CDR2 SVGAGI come from the germline V gene. The CDR3 has 16 residues.

V is TRBV6-5 and J is TRBJ1-1; D not certain. This CDR3 is built from 11 residues. CDR1 is MNHEY and CDR2 is SVGAGI in the germline V gene. The CDR3 coding sequence is TGTGGGACTATGGGGAGCACTGAAGCTTTCTTT. It encodes CGTMGSTEAFF.

The chain carries TRBV5-1 and TRBJ2-6; the D is unclear. CDR1 is SGHRS and CDR2 is YFSETQ in the germline V gene. The CDR3 totals 15 residues. Trimming took 4 bases from V and 2 from J, leaving 10 bases between them. CDR3 sequence: CASSPERAGANVLTF. The DNA for the CDR3 is TGCGCCAGCAGCCCTGAACGGGCTGGGGCCAACGTCCTGACTTTC. The full variable domain, rest sourced from reference TRBV5-1 and TRBJ2-6, is KAGVTQTPRYLIKTRGQQVTLSCSPISGHRSVSWYQQTPGQGLQFLFEYFSETQRNKGNFPGRFSGRQFSNSRSEMNVSTLELGDSALYLCASSPERAGANVLTFGAGSRLTVL.

The chain uses TRBV6-5 and TRBJ2-1; possible D gene TRBD2, 6 bases. There are 13 residues in the CDR3. Trimming took 6 bases from V and 5 from J, leaving 11 bases between them. CDR1 MNHEY and CDR2 SVGAGI come from the germline V gene. The CDR3 protein is CASSWGDHNEQFF. The CDR3 DNA is TGTGCCAGCAGCTGGGGGGACCACAATGAGCAGTTCTTC.